This entry features one T cell receptor beta chain sequence. The antigen remains undetermined. Sequencing used immunoSEQ multiplex PCR; TCRdb keeps in-frame clones, though not all of them. The table records 57,000 or so clones, about 87% of them present only once. The sample belongs to a study of pediatric ulcerative colitis. Study-wide findings and caveats: Two rectal CDR3 clonotypes occurred in all ulcerative colitis patients.

This CDR3 contains 16 residues. The germline V gene encodes CDR1 SGHRS and CDR2 YFSETQ. The junction had 3 bases not matched to a gene; V was cut back by 0 bases and J by 0 bases. At colonoscopy, a blood sample was also collected. The J gene is TRBJ1-3, the V gene TRBV5-1, with TRBD1 matching over 7 bases. Sample: blood. The sequence was obtained from a boy between 10 and 17 years old who was a control in a study of pediatric ulcerative colitis. CDR3 sequence reads: CASSLAGTDSGNTIYF. The CDR3 coding sequence is TGCGCCAGCAGCTTGGCCGGGACAGACTCTGGAAACACCATATATTTT.